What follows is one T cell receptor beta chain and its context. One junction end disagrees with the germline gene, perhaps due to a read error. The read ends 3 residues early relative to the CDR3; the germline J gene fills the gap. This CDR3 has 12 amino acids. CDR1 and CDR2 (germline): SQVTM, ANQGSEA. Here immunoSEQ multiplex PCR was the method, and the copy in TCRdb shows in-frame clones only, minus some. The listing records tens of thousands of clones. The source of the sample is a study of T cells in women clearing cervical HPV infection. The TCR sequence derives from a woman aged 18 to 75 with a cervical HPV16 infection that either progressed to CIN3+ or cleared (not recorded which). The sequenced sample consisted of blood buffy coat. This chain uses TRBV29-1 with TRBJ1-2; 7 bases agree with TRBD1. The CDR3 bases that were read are TGCAGCGTTTCGGACAGGTACTATGTC. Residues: CSVSDRYYV. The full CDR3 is CSVSDRYYVYTF.